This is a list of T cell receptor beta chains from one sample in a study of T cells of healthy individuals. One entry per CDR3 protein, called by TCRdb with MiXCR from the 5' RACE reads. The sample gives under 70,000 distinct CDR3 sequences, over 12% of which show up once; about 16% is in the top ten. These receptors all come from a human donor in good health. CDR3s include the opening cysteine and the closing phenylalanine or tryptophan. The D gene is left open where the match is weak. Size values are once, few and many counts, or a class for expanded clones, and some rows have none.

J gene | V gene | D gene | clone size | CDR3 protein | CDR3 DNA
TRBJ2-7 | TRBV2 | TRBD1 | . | CASSETGGNSYEQYF | TGTGCCAGCAGTGAAACAGGGGGCAACTCCTACGAGCAGTACTTC
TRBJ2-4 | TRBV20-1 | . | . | CSARFTGADIQYF | TGCAGTGCTAGATTTACAGGCGCGGACATTCAGTACTTC
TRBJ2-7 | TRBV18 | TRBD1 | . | CASANRDRGSYEQYF | TGTGCCAGCGCCAATCGGGACAGGGGCTCCTACGAGCAGTACTTC
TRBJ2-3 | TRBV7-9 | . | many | CASSLVYPDTQYF | TGTGCCAGCAGCTTAGTGTATCCAGATACGCAGTATTTT
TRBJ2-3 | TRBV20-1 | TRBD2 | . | CSAARLAAYTDTQYF | TGCAGTGCTGCTCGACTAGCGGCCTACACAGATACGCAGTATTTT
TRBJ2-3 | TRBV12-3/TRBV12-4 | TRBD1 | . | CASSLTGIQNTQYF | TGTGCCAGCAGTTTGACAGGGATACAGAATACGCAGTATTTT
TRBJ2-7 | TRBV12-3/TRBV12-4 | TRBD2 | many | CASSYSGSIDYEQYF | TGTGCCAGCAGTTACAGCGGGAGTATCGATTACGAGCAGTACTTC
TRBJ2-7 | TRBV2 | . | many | CASSFGAEQYF | TGTGCCAGCAGTTTTGGTGCCGAGCAGTACTTC
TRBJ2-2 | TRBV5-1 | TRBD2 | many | CASSPGVAGPAGELFF | TGCGCCAGCAGCCCCGGGGTAGCGGGACCGGCCGGGGAGCTGTTTTTT
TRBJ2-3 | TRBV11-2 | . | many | CASSLQVTDTQYF | TGTGCCAGCAGCTTACAGGTCACAGATACGCAGTATTTT
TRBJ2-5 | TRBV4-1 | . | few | CASSQDGGGKTQYF | TGCGCCAGCAGCCAAGATGGAGGGGGCAAGACCCAGTACTTC
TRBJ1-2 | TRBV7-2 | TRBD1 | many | CASRPTGGVYGYTF | TGTGCCAGCAGGCCTACAGGGGGCGTTTATGGCTACACCTTC
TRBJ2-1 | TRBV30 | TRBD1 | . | CAWAPGQGTPSYNEQFF | TGTGCCTGGGCTCCGGGACAGGGGACCCCCTCCTACAATGAGCAGTTCTTC
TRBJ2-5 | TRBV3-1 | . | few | CASSPASEQETQYF | TGTGCCAGCAGCCCCGCTAGCGAACAAGAGACCCAGTACTTC
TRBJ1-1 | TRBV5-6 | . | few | CASSLLSGIEAFF | TGTGCCAGCAGCTTGCTATCCGGCATTGAAGCTTTCTTT
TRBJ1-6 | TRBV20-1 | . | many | CSASHRERFRSYNSPLHF | TGCAGTGCTAGCCACAGGGAGAGGTTTCGGTCCTATAATTCACCCCTCCACTTT
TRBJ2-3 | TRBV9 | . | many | CASSSRGGYTDTQYF | TGTGCCAGCAGCTCCCGTGGGGGCTACACAGATACGCAGTATTTT
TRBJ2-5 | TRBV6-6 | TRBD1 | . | CASSYPGTGGVQETQCF | TGTGCCAGCAGTTACCCCGGGACAGGGGGAGTCCAAGAGACCCAGTGCTTC
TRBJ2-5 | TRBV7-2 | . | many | CASSPQKGTGETQYF | TGTGCCAGCAGCCCACAGAAAGGGACCGGAGAGACCCAGTACTTC
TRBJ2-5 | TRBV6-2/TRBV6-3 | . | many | CASSSLARADQETQYF | TGTGCCAGCAGCTCGCTGGCGCGGGCGGACCAAGAGACCCAGTACTTC
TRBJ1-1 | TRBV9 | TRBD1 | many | CASSFGQENTEAFF | TGTGCCAGCAGCTTCGGACAGGAGAACACTGAAGCTTTCTTT
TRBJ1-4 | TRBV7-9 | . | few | CASSTGQFDSEKLFF | TGTGCCAGCAGCACAGGACAGTTCGATAGTGAAAAACTGTTTTTT
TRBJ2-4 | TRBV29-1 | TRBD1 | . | CSVGSGDRNIQYF | TGCAGCGTTGGTAGTGGGGACAGAAACATTCAGTACTTC
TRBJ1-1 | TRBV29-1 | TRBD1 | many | CSVEGTGALGAFF | TGCAGCGTTGAGGGGACAGGGGCCCTGGGAGCTTTCTTT
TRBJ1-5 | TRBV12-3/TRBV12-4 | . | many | CASSSRREVHYQPQHF | TGTGCCAGCAGTTCGCGTAGGGAGGTGCACTATCAGCCCCAGCATTTT
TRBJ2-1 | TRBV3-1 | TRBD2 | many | CASERLAGGNEQFF | TGTGCCAGCGAGAGGCTAGCGGGAGGTAATGAGCAGTTCTTC
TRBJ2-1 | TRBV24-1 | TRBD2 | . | CATRKKKSGRVDNEQFF | TGTGCCACCAGGAAGAAAAAAAGCGGGAGGGTCGACAATGAGCAGTTCTTC
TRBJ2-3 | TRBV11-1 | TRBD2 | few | CASSFGTSGGGVDTQYF | TGTGCCAGCAGCTTTGGGACTAGCGGGGGGGGAGTAGATACGCAGTATTTT
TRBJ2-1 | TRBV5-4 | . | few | CASSSGGPGPSYNEQFF | TGTGCCAGCAGCTCCGGGGGTCCGGGACCCTCCTACAATGAGCAGTTCTTC
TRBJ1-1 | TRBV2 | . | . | CASSLGRYTEAFF | TGTGCCAGCAGCCTGGGGCGATACACTGAAGCTTTCTTT
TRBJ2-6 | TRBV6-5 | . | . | CASRADYSGANVLTF | TGTGCCAGCAGAGCAGACTACTCTGGGGCCAACGTCCTGACTTTC
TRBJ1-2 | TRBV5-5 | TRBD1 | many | CASSPRDRAVYGYTF | TGTGCCAGCAGCCCCCGGGACAGGGCTGTCTATGGCTACACCTTC
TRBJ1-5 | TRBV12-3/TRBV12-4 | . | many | CASSFGQGTDQPQHF | TGTGCCAGCAGTTTCGGTCAGGGCACAGATCAGCCCCAGCATTTT
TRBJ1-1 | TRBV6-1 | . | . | CASSDPSGGPEAFF | TGTGCCAGCAGTGATCCTTCGGGGGGGCCTGAAGCTTTCTTT
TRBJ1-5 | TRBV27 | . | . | CASSLLVNQPQHF | TGTGCCAGCAGTTTGTTGGTGAATCAGCCCCAGCATTTT
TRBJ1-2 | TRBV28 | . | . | CASGPGTYYGYTF | TGTGCCAGCGGTCCGGGGACCTACTATGGCTACACCTTC
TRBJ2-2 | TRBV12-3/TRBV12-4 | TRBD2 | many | CASSRAGQGGLWLFF | TGTGCCAGCAGTCGGGCTGGGCAGGGAGGGTTGTGGCTGTTTTTT
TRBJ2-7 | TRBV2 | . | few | CASSAGGYEQYF | TGTGCCAGCAGCGCTGGTGGCTACGAGCAGTACTTC
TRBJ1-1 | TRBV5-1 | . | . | CASSLEVIGATEAFF | TGCGCCAGCAGCTTGGAAGTGATAGGGGCCACTGAAGCTTTCTTT
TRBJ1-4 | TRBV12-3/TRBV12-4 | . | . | CASTPAEGLGEKLFF | TGTGCCAGCACCCCTGCTGAGGGGCTGGGTGAAAAACTGTTTTTT
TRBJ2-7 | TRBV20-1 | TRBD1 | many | CSASWTGFSYEQYF | TGCAGTGCTTCGTGGACAGGGTTCTCCTACGAGCAGTACTTC
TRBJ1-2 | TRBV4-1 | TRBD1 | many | CASSQAGPQGANGYTF | TGCGCCAGCAGCCAAGCAGGACCACAGGGGGCGAATGGCTACACCTTC
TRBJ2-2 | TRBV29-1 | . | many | CSATLASGTGELFF | TGCAGCGCCACCCTGGCAAGCGGCACCGGGGAGCTGTTTTTT
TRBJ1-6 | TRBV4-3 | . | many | CASSQGIRSYNSPLHF | TGCGCCAGCAGCCAGGGCATACGCTCCTATAATTCACCCCTCCACTTT
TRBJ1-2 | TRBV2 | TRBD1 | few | CASSPQGAGGYGYTF | TGTGCCAGCAGCCCCCAGGGGGCAGGGGGGTATGGCTACACCTTC
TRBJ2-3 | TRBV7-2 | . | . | CASSFGVGAPSGTQYF | TGTGCCAGCAGCTTCGGCGTAGGCGCCCCCTCTGGTACGCAGTATTTT
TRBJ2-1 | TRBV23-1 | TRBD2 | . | CASPRTSGGARRGEQFF | TGCGCCAGCCCGCGGACTAGCGGGGGGGCTAGGAGGGGTGAGCAGTTCTTC
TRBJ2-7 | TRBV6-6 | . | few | CASSRYVEQYF | TGTGCCAGCAGCCGTTACGTCGAGCAGTACTTC
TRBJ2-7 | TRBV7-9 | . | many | CASSLSEGPYEQYF | TGTGCCAGCAGCTTGTCGGAGGGCCCTTACGAGCAGTACTTC
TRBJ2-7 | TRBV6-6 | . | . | CASRLTYEQYF | TGTGCCAGCAGACTCACCTACGAGCAGTACTTC
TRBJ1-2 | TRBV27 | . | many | CASRSGSTNYGYTF | TGTGCCAGCAGGTCGGGCAGTACTAACTATGGCTACACCTTC